The 5 T cell receptor beta chains below were found in one sample sequenced in a study of blood T cell repertoires in COVID-19. Sequencing was performed with immunoSEQ multiplex PCR; in TCRdb, only in-frame clones are kept and a portion is missing. This sample yields some 520,000 clones, of which 85% to 90% are seen a single time; roughly 1% belongs to the top ten. Sequencing was carried out using peripheral blood. Receptors were obtained from a man aged 18 to 35 with COVID-19, enrolled during active disease.

The gene calls are TRBV3-1 (or the pseudogene TRBV3-2) and TRBJ2-3; D is unclear. The germline gives CDR1 LGHDT, CDR2 YNNKEL (reference sequence). V gave up 3 bases and J gave up 1 base, with 14 bases separating them. The CDR3 extends over 16 amino acids. The CDR3 region is CASSHRSPSGTDTQYF. In nucleotides, the CDR3 is TGTGCCAGCAGCCACCGGTCGCCTTCGGGCACAGATACGCAGTATTTT.

The rearrangement uses TRBV5-5 and TRBJ2-5; tentatively, D is TRBD2 (6 bases). Germline V CDR1 and CDR2: SGHKS, YYEKEE (reference sequence). The CDR3 consists of 14 residues. Trimming cost V 8 bases and J 1 base, with 15 bases left between them. CDR3 region: CASLERVSQETQYF. CDR3 DNA: TGTGCCAGTCTAGAGCGGGTCTCCCAAGAGACCCAGTACTTC.

The V and J genes are TRBV6-4 and TRBJ2-1; D perhaps matches TRBD1 (6 bases). The CDR3 runs to 13 residues. In germline, CDR1 is MRHNA, CDR2 SNTAGT. The ends were cut back, 4 bases at V and 6 bases at J, with 10 bases in the middle. The CDR3 DNA sequence: TGTGCCAGCAGTGCGGACAGTTTCAATGAGCAGTTCTTC. This sequence encodes CASSADSFNEQFF.

The J gene is TRBJ2-3, the V gene TRBV9; a weak D match, TRBD1 (5 bases). V lost 6 bases to trimming and J lost 0 bases, with 14 bases between them. The CDR3 covers 15 residues. CDR1 and CDR2 from the germline V gene are SGDLS and YYNGEE. The CDR3: CASTPDMPSTDTQYF. Here the CDR3 DNA reads TGTGCCAGCACCCCGGACATGCCTAGCACAGATACGCAGTATTTT.

J is TRBJ2-2 and V is TRBV9; D is undetermined. CDR1 and CDR2 (germline): SGDLS, YYNGEE. The V end lost 0 bases, the J end lost 2 bases, and 8 bases lay between the germline ends. The CDR3 spans 15 residues. CDR3 DNA: TGTGCCAGCAGCGTAGTTGTCGGTAACACCGGGGAGCTGTTTTTT. It yields the protein CASSVVVGNTGELFF. Complete variable domain (other parts from reference TRBV9 and TRBJ2-2): DSGVTQTPKHLITATGQRVTLRCSPRSGDLSVYWYQQSLDQGLQFLIQYYNGEERAKGNILERFSAQQFPDLHSELNLSSLELGDSALYFCASSVVVGNTGELFFGEGSRLTVL.